This TCR beta chain was obtained from a study of blood T cell repertoires in COVID-19. As for the study in general: From T cells, B-cell-depleted T cells, or PBMCs came the material, which was cDNA or gDNA.

Participants came from roughly 23 US areas, aged roughly 18 to 89 years. Two negative PCRs, clearance, or symptom resolution characterized the recovered Cohort 3 donors. Original handling: Reference gene primers were amplified, and this amplification served to estimate nucleated cell counts. TCRdb keeps only in-frame clones here, not all; method: immunoSEQ multiplex PCR. Clone size and the V and J calls come from that table; the DNA yielded D and trimming. The profile shows over 250,000 clones, 85% to 90% of them singletons. Per germline, CDR1 SGHTA and CDR2 FQGTGA. CDR3 length equals 13 residues. Germline trimming cut 2 bases from V and 7 bases from J; bases unmatched to any gene: 4.

Sequencing was performed on PBMCs or T cells enriched from blood (not recorded which). The TCR comes from a man aged 40-49 years who had recovered from COVID-19. The rearrangement joins TRBV7-3 to TRBJ1-1; 7 nucleotides agree with TRBD1. The CDR3 loop reads CASSLDRANEAFF. The DNA of the CDR3 is TGTGCCAGCAGCTTAGACAGGGCTAATGAAGCTTTCTTT.